The source of this TCR beta chain is a study of identical twins. In TCRdb, the 5' RACE reads were re-called with MiXCR into one record per CDR3 protein. The table lists fewer than 650,000 distinct CDR3 sequences, roughly 7.2% of them singletons. Trimming stripped 6 bases from V and 6 bases from J, with 13 bases between. The CDR3 is made up of 13 amino acids. These data also formed part of another study, on yellow fever vaccine responses in identical twins.

This clonotype was sampled from a woman aged 18-35 years in good health. The gene calls are TRBV12-3 or TRBV12-4 and TRBJ2-3; D is possibly TRBD1 or TRBD2 (6 bases each). Input material: PBMCs. CDR3 nucleotides: TGTGCCAGCAGACCGAGGGGGGAGGATACGCAGTATTTT. Protein product: CASRPRGEDTQYF.